The clone carrying this T cell receptor (beta chain) showed up just once. In the original workflow: Estimation of nucleated cell counts was performed using reference gene primer amplification. Generated by immunoSEQ multiplex PCR, the TCRdb table keeps only in-frame clones and is missing some. Clonal size and the V and J genes are those of that table, whereas D and trimming came from the DNA. The sample includes some 66,000 clones, 91% of them seen just once. This sample was included in a study of blood T cell repertoires in COVID-19. The V gene's germline CDR1 is LNHDA and CDR2 SQIVND (reference sequence). This CDR3 has 14 residues. Trimming at V came to 10 bases and at J to 3 bases, leaving 11 bases not matched to a gene.

The chain joins TRBV19 to TRBJ2-7; 8 bases are shared with TRBD2. This TCR was recovered from a human donor in a cohort sampled during active COVID-19. The sample taken for sequencing was peripheral blood. The DNA for the CDR3 is TGTGCCACCGGGCCGGGAGGGAGTTTCTACGAGCAGTACTTC. This sequence encodes CATGPGGSFYEQYF.